These 22 T cell receptor beta chains share one sample of origin, sequenced in a study of cytomegalovirus exposure and HLA in healthy donors. It was with 60 Vbeta and 13 Jbeta primers that the PCR ran. Some clones are missing from TCRdb's copy, which holds only in-frame ones; the method was immunoSEQ multiplex PCR. The sample records 95,000 to 100,000 clones, around 77% being singletons. Sequencing was carried out using PBMCs. The receptors originated from a female donor in good health and CMV-seronegative.

V and J are TRBV4-1 and TRBJ2-1, with 8 bases identical to TRBD1. The CDR3 covers 14 residues. V lost 4 bases to trimming and J lost 8 bases; unmatched junction nucleotides: 7. Germline V gene sequence: CDR1 MGHRA, CDR2 YSYEKL. CDR3 region: CASSRIGQGDEQFF. DNA for the CDR3: TGCGCCAGCAGCCGAATCGGACAGGGTGATGAGCAGTTCTTC.

This clone has a single count. V gene TRBV7-9 combines with J gene TRBJ2-1, with TRBD1 matching 8 bases. The CDR3 length is 15 residues. From germline, CDR1 is SEHNR and CDR2 FQNEAQ (reference sequence). Trimming cost V 5 bases and J 1 base; bases outside gene matches: 4. The CDR3 DNA reads TGTGCCAGCAGCACCGGGACAGGATCCTACAATGAGCAGTTCTTC. Translation gives CASSTGTGSYNEQFF.

CDR3 bases: TGTGCCACCAGCAGAGATTCGGGGGGACAGGGGGCAAACGAGCAGTACTTC. Its translation is CATSRDSGGQGANEQYF. The chain employs TRBV15 and TRBJ2-7; 12 bases fit TRBD1. There are 17 residues in the CDR3. CDR1 is LNHNV, CDR2 YYDKDF, per germline (reference sequence). Germline trimming cut 0 bases from V and 5 bases from J; bases unmatched to any gene: 8.

This chain joins TRBV5-4 and TRBJ2-1; D unresolved. The V and J ends lost 4 bases and 3 bases respectively, with 8 bases between them. The CDR3 length is 13 residues. CDR1 SGHNT and CDR2 YYREEE come from the germline V gene (reference sequence). This CDR3 is CASSHPSYNEQFF. The DNA for the CDR3 is TGTGCCAGCAGCCACCCTAGCTACAATGAGCAGTTCTTC. Looking up the rest from reference TRBV5-4 and TRBJ2-1 gives the full variable domain: ETGVTQSPTHLIKTRGQQVTLRCSSQSGHNTVSWYQQALGQGPQFIFQYYREEENGRGNFPPRFSGLQFPNYSSELNVNALELDDSALYLCASSHPSYNEQFFGPGTRLTVL.

This clone was counted a few times. This chain links TRBV4-1 with TRBJ2-2, with a weak D call TRBD1 (6 bases). Trimming took 2 bases from V and 3 from J, leaving 10 bases between them. The CDR3 sequence is 15 residues long. From germline, CDR1 is MGHRA and CDR2 YSYEKL. This CDR3 is CASSQLRGYTGELFF. DNA for the CDR3: TGCGCCAGCAGCCAATTGAGGGGGTACACCGGGGAGCTGTTTTTT.

The chain joins TRBV28 to TRBJ2-5; TRBD2 matches 7 bases. The better agreement between TRBJ2-7 and the DNA end casts doubt on the J call. CDR1 MDHEN and CDR2 SYDVKM come from the germline V gene. This CDR3 has 16 residues. The CDR3 protein is CASSSPSAGVVDEQYF. CDR3 sequence (DNA): TGTGCCAGCAGTTCTCCCTCGGCGGGAGTCGTCGACGAGCAGTACTTC.

This chain links TRBV7-9 with TRBJ2-7; a possible D gene is TRBD2 (6 bases). The CDR3 has 15 amino acids. Germline V gives CDR1 SEHNR, CDR2 FQNEAQ (reference sequence). V lost 4 bases, J lost 2 bases, and 15 bases lay in between. In DNA form, the CDR3 reads TGTGCCAGCAGCTCAGAGGCGGGATTAACCTACGAGCAGTACTTC. Translating gives CASSSEAGLTYEQYF.

The chain combines TRBV7-9 with TRBJ1-2, with a weak D call TRBD1 (6 bases). V was cut by 4 bases and J by 4 bases, with 19 bases left in between. The CDR3 consists of 16 residues. Germline values: CDR1 SEHNR, CDR2 FQNEAQ (reference sequence). CDR3 in amino acids: CASSSEYLTGFYGYTF. CDR3 coding DNA: TGTGCCAGCAGCTCCGAGTACTTGACAGGATTCTATGGCTACACCTTC.

The rearrangement joins TRBV30 to TRBJ2-7; D is uncertain. This CDR3 contains 15 residues. Trimming removed 1 base at V and 2 bases at J, with 15 bases between. The germline V gene encodes CDR1 GTSNPN and CDR2 SVGIG (reference sequence). The CDR3 DNA follows: TGTGCCTGGAGTGCTGGGCTCCGAAAGACCTACGAGCAGTACTTC. It encodes CAWSAGLRKTYEQYF.

This clone was seen more than once but under ten times. The chain has TRBV19 and TRBJ2-7; D perhaps matches TRBD2 (6 bases). CDR3 size: 15 residues. The V end was cut by 4 bases, the J end by 2 bases, with 15 bases between. Germline V lookup: CDR1 LNHDA, CDR2 SQIVND (reference sequence). The CDR3 nucleotides are TGTGCCAGTAGTACCGACGGGACTGTAGCCTACGAGCAGTACTTC. Its protein is CASSTDGTVAYEQYF.

The chain links TRBV7-2 to TRBJ2-3; TRBD2 agrees at 12 bases. Looked up from germline, CDR1 is SGHTA and CDR2 is FQGNSA. CDR3 length: 16 amino acids. J was trimmed by 6 bases and V by 5 bases; bases with no gene match: 9. The CDR3, as DNA: TGTGCCAGCAGCCCCCGACTAGCGGGGGAAGAGGATACGCAGTATTTT. It specifies CASSPRLAGEEDTQYF.

V usage is TRBV6-6 and J usage is TRBJ1-4; D may be TRBD1 (5 bases). The germline V gene encodes CDR1 MNHNY and CDR2 SVGAGI (reference sequence). The CDR3 is made up of 15 amino acids. V lost 5 bases and J lost 5, with 15 bases in between. The CDR3 protein is CASSNLGGDNEKLFF. In DNA form, the CDR3 reads TGTGCCAGCAGTAATCTTGGGGGGGACAATGAAAAACTGTTTTTT.

The table lists this clone with a count of one. The chain combines TRBV5-1 with TRBJ2-3; a weak D match, TRBD2 (6 bases). The germline CDR1 and CDR2 sequences are SGHRS and YFSETQ. Trimming stripped 1 base from V and 1 base from J, with 10 bases between. This CDR3 has 15 amino acids. The CDR3 DNA is TGCGCCAGCAGCTTGATTGCTAGCGGCACAGATACGCAGTATTTT. As protein: CASSLIASGTDTQYF.

This chain connects TRBV6-1 to TRBJ2-7, with D possibly TRBD1 on 5 matching bases. Germline CDR1 is MNHNS and CDR2 is SASEGT. The CDR3 extends over 15 amino acids. The germline V and J ends were trimmed by 3 bases and 0 bases, with 12 bases remaining between them. The CDR3 reads CASSDSRQSSYEQYF. CDR3 bases: TGTGCCAGCAGTGATAGCAGACAGAGCTCCTACGAGCAGTACTTC.

In the case of this clone: One junction end disagrees with the germline gene, perhaps due to a read error. This sequence joins TRBV5-6 and TRBJ2-1; TRBD2 matches at 11 bases. The CDR3 totals 13 residues. Germline CDR1 SGHDT, CDR2 YYEEEE. The CDR3 DNA follows: TGTGCCAGCAGCTCCGGGACTAGCGGTCAAAGGCTCTTC. Its translation is CASSSGTSGQRLF.

The V gene is TRBV5-1, the J gene TRBJ2-5; the D gene is possibly TRBD2 (5 bases). V lost 0 bases and J 5 bases, leaving 11 bases between the germline ends. Looked up from germline, CDR1 is SGHRS and CDR2 is YFSETQ. CDR3 length equals 14 residues. The CDR3 DNA is TGCGCCAGCAGCTTGGGGGGAGTCGAGGAGACCCAGTACTTC. Protein product: CASSLGGVEETQYF.

In its sample, this clone was seen a few times. V gene TRBV21-1 combines with J gene TRBJ1-5; the table's D call, TRBD1, was not checked against the DNA. TRBV21-1 is reported as a pseudogene. The CDR3 totals 15 residues. In DNA, the CDR3 is TGTGCCAGCAGCAGACAGAGTCAGGGCAATCAGCCCCAGCATTTT. Its translation: CASSRQSQGNQPQHF.

This chain links TRBV6-5 with TRBJ1-6; 8 nucleotides line up with TRBD1. The V gene end was trimmed by 2 bases and the J gene end by 15 bases; junction bases not matched to a gene: 9. This CDR3 contains 14 residues. Germline V CDR1 and CDR2: MNHEY, SVGAGI. In nucleotides, the CDR3 is TGTGCCAGCAGTTACGGACAGGGTGCGTCCCACCTCCACTTT. Its translation: CASSYGQGASHLHF.

This clone has more than one count but fewer than ten. The CDR3 region is CASSFIGQNYEQYF. The CDR3 DNA follows: TGTGCCAGCAGCTTTATAGGACAAAACTACGAGCAGTACTTC. This chain links TRBV7-9 with TRBJ2-7, with D perhaps TRBD1 (5 bases). Germline CDR1 SEHNR, CDR2 FQNEAQ (reference sequence). The CDR3 runs 14 residues. V dropped 3 bases and J dropped 3 bases, with 12 bases sitting between them. The whole variable domain, remainder taken from reference TRBV7-9 and TRBJ2-7, is DTGVSQNPRHKITKRGQNVTFRCDPISEHNRLYWYRQTLGQGPEFLTYFQNEAQLEKSRLLSDRFSAERPKGSFSTLEIQRTEQGDSAMYLCASSFIGQNYEQYFGPGTRLTVT.

This chain joins TRBV1 and TRBJ2-1; the D call TRBD2 from the table was never checked on the DNA. TRBV1 is assigned pseudogene status. CDR3 length: 12 residues. CDR3 sequence reads: CTSSQGYHEQFF. CDR3 nucleotides: TGCACCAGCAGCCAAGGCTACCATGAGCAGTTCTTC.

This chain uses TRBV7-2 with TRBJ2-3; D possibly corresponds to TRBD1 (6 bases). The CDR3 totals 14 residues. CDR1 and CDR2 (germline): SGHTA, FQGNSA. Deletions cut 7 bases from V and 3 bases from J, with 14 bases between. CDR3 protein: CASTSFQGTDTQYF. In DNA, the CDR3 is TGTGCCAGCACCTCGTTTCAGGGGACAGATACGCAGTATTTT.

This clone was seen a single time. The rearrangement joins TRBV4-1 to TRBJ2-4, with a possible D match to TRBD1 (6 bases). Between the trimmed V and J ends, which lost 0 bases and 0 bases, there was a span of 12 bases. The CDR3 is 17 residues long. CDR1 and CDR2 from the germline V gene are MGHRA and YSYEKL. For the CDR3, the DNA is TGCGCCAGCAGCCAAGAGGGGCAGGGGTTAGCCAAAAACATTCAGTACTTC. It yields the protein CASSQEGQGLAKNIQYF.